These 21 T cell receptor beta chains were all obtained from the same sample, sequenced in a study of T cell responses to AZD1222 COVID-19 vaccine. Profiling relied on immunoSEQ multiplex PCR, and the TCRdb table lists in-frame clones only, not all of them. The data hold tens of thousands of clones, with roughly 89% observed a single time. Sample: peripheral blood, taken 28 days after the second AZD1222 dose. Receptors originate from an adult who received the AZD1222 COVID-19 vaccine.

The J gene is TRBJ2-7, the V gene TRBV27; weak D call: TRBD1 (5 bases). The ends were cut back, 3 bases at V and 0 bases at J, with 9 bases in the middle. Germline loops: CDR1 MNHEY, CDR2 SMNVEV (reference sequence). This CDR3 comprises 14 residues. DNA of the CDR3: TGTGCCAGCAGTTTTACAGGCAGCTCCTACGAGCAGTACTTC. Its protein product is CASSFTGSSYEQYF.

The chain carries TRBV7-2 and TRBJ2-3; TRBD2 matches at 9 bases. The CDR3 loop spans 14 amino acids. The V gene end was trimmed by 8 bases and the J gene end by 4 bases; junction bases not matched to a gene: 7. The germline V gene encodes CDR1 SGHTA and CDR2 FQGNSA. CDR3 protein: CASLRGGGADTQYF. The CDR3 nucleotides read TGTGCCAGCCTTAGAGGCGGGGGGGCAGATACGCAGTATTTT.

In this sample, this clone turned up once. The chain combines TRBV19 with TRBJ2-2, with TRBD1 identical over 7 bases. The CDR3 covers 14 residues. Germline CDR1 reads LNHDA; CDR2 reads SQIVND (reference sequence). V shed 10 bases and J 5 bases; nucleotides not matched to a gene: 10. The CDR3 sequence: CATSTGLDTGELFF. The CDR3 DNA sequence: TGTGCCACTTCGACAGGGCTTGATACCGGGGAGCTGTTTTTT.

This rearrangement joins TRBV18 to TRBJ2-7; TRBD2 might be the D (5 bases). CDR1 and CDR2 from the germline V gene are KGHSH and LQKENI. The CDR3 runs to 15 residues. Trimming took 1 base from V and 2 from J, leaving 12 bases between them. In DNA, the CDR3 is TGTGCCAGCTCACCACGGACTCTTACCGCCTACGAGCAGTACTTC. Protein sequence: CASSPRTLTAYEQYF. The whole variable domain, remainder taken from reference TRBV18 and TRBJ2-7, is NAGVMQNPRHLVRRRGQEARLRCSPMKGHSHVYWYRQLPEEGLKFMVYLQKENIIDESGMPKERFSAEFPKEGPSILRIQQVVRGDSAAYFCASSPRTLTAYEQYFGPGTRLTVT.

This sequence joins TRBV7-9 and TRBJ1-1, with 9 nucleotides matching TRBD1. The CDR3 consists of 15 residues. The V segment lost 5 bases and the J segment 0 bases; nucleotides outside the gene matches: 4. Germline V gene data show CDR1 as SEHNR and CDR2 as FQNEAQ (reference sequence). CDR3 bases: TGTGCCAGCAGCCTCCGGGACAGGGTGAACACTGAAGCTTTCTTT. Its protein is CASSLRDRVNTEAFF.

The DNA for the CDR3 is TGTGCCAGCAGCGCAGCGTTCCCTCAGGGGGAGACCCAGTACTTC. Translating it yields CASSAAFPQGETQYF. The V and J genes are TRBV5-4 and TRBJ2-5, with D possibly TRBD1 on 6 matching bases. In germline, CDR1 is SGHNT, CDR2 YYREEE (reference sequence). CDR3 length: 15 residues. Trimming left V 4 bases short and J 5 bases short, with 18 bases between.

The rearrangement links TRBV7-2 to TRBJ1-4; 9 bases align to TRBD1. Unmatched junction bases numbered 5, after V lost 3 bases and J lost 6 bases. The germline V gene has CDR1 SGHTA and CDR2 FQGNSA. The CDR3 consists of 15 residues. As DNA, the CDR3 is TGTGCCAGCAGCTTCTCGGACAGGGGACATGAAAAACTGTTTTTT. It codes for CASSFSDRGHEKLFF.

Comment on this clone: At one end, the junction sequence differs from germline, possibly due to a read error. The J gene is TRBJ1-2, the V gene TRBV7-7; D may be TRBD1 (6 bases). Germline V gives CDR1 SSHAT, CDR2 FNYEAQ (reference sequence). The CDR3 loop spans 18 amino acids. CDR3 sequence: CASSLAPGAAPSNYGYTF. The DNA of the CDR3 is TGTGCTAGCAGCTTAGCCCCAGGGGCCGCGCCTTCTAACTATGGCTACACCTTC.

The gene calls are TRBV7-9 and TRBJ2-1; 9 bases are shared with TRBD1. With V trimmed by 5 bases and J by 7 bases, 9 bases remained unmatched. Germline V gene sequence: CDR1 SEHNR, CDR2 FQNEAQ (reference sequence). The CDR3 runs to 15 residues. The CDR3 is CASSEGGTGRNEQFF. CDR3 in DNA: TGTGCCAGCAGCGAAGGGGGGACAGGGAGGAATGAGCAGTTCTTC.

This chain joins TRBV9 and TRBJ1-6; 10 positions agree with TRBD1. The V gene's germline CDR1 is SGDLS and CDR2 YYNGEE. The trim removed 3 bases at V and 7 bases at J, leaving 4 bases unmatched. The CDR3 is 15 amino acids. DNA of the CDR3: TGTGCCAGCAGCGGACCGGGACAGGGGAATTCACCCCTCCACTTT. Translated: CASSGPGQGNSPLHF.

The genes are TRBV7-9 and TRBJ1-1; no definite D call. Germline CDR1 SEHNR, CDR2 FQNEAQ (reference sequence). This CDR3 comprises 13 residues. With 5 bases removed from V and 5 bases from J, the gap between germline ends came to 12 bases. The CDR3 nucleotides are TGTGCCAGCAGCCCGGACTACGGGACTGAAGCTTTCTTT. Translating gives CASSPDYGTEAFF.

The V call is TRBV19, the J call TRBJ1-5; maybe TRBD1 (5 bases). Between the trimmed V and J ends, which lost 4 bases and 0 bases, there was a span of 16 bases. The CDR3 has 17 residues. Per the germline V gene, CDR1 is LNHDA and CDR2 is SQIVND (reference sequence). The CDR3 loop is CASSTGTDFYSNQPQHF. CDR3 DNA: TGTGCCAGTAGTACGGGGACCGACTTTTATAGCAATCAGCCCCAGCATTTT.

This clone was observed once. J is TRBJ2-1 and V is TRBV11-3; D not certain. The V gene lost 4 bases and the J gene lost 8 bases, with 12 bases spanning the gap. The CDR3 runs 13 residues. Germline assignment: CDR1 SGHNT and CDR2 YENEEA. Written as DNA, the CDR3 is TGTGCCAGCAGCTCAGCCGCCGGTGATGAGCAGTTCTTC. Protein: CASSSAAGDEQFF.

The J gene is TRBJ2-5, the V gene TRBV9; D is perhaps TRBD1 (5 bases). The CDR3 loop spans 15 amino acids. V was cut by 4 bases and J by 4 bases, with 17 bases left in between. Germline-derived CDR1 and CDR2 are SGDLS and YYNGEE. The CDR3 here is CASSRTSYTGETQYF. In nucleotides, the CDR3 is TGTGCCAGCAGCCGGACATCTTATACGGGAGAGACCCAGTACTTC.

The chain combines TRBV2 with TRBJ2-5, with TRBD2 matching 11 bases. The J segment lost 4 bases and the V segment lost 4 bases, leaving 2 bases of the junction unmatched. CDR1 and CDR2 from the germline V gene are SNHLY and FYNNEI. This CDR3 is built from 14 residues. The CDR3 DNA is TGTGCCAGCAGTGGTCTAGCGGGGGGAGAGACCCAGTACTTC. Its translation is CASSGLAGGETQYF.

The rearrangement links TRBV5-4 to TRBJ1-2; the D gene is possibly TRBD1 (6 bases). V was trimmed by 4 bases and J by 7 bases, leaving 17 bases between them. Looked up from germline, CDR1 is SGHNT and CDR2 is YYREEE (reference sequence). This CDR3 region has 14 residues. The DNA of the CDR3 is TGTGCCAGCAGCACCACACAGGGTGGTCTTGGCTACACCTTC. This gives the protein CASSTTQGGLGYTF.

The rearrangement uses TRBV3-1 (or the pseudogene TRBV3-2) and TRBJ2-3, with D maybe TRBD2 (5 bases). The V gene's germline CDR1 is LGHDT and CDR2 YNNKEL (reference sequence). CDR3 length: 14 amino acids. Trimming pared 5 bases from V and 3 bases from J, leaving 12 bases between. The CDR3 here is CASSGLGWTDTQYF. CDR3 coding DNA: TGTGCCAGCAGCGGACTTGGTTGGACAGATACGCAGTATTTT.

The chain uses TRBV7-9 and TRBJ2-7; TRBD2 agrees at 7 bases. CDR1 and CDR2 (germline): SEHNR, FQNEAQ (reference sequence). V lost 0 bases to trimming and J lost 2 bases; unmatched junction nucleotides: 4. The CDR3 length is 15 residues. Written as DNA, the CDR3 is TGTGCCAGCAGCTTAGCCCGGGGGGAAACCTACGAGCAGTACTTC. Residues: CASSLARGETYEQYF. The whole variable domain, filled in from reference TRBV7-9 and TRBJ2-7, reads DTGVSQNPRHKITKRGQNVTFRCDPISEHNRLYWYRQTLGQGPEFLTYFQNEAQLEKSRLLSDRFSAERPKGSFSTLEIQRTEQGDSAMYLCASSLARGETYEQYFGPGTRLTVT.

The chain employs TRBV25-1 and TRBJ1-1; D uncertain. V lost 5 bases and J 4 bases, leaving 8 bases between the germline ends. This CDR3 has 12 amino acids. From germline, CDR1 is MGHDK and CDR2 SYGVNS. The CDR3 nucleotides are TGTGCCAGCAGTTTGCTCGGCACTGAAGCTTTCTTT. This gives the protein CASSLLGTEAFF.

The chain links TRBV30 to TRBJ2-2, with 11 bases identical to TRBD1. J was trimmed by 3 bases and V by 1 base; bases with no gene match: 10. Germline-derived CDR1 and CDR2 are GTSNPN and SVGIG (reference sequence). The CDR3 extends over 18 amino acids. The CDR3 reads CAWSGGQGVNEDTGELFF. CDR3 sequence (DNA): TGTGCCTGGAGTGGGGGACAGGGGGTTAATGAGGACACCGGGGAGCTGTTTTTT.

CDR3 in amino acids: CASSPRTGGTDTQYF. The DNA of the CDR3 is TGCGCCAGCAGCCCGCGGACAGGGGGCACAGATACGCAGTATTTT. The chain uses TRBV4-1 and TRBJ2-3; 9 bases are shared with TRBD1. CDR3 length equals 15 residues. Trimming took 4 bases from V and 1 from J; bases not matched to a gene: 3. Per the germline V gene, CDR1 is MGHRA and CDR2 is YSYEKL.